Included here is one T cell receptor (beta chain) sequence, with context. This clone was seen only once. Which antigen it targets is not known. Base qualities are missing; no much larger clone stands one base away. TCRbeta CDR3 regions were amplified from genomic DNA by means of the immunoSEQ Assay, a bias-controlled multiplex PCR. The authors' pipeline ran thus. Nucleated cell counts per sample were estimated from amplification of reference gene primers within the assay. To quantify the absolute abundance of each unique TCRbeta CDR3 rearrangement, sequence reads were collapsed and filtered. For each sample, productive Simpson clonality was calculated by taking the square root of Simpson's diversity index across productive rearrangements. Held by TCRdb, this immuneACCESS table contains in-frame sequences only and omits some clones. Under half of the omission traces to an unresolved V gene where checked; the cause of the rest is unknown. V, J and clone size are taken as reported in that table, and D and trimming were inferred from the DNA itself. For this sample there are a few hundred thousand clones; over 75% appear just once. About 0.64% of the sample is held by the ten biggest clonotypes.

The sample belongs to a study of blood T cell repertoires in COVID-19 (dated by TCRdb to 2019 to 2021). In the study overall: Collaborator samples came from the United States, Italy and Spain and covered acute and convalescent phases of COVID-19. The material from the prospective study consisted of cDNA or gDNA derived from T cells, B-cell-depleted T cells, or PBMCs. A de-identified subject ID, COVID-19 status, age in years and sex were almost always included in the sample metadata. The samples were drawn from two sources: the first 160 participants of the ongoing ImmuneRACE study, and 1,000 to 1,500 subjects contributed by 6 global collaborators. Where available, HLA class I and class II types were obtained from metadata supplied by the sample provider rather than from assay-based typing. Subjects who had been exposed to COVID-19, were actively infected with it, or had recovered from it provided the deeply sampled blood TCRbeta repertoires that made up the dataset. A freely available public database, intended as a resource for researchers studying the immune response to SARS-CoV-2, is where the repertoires were released. The research as a whole found: How much clinical and demographic metadata was included differed by source and by participant, and the metadata was provided uncurated.

Deletion took 4 bases off V and 3 bases off J, with a span of 16 bases between the germline ends. In the germline V gene, CDR1 corresponds to SGHRS and CDR2 to YFSETQ. The CDR3 holds 15 amino acids from the cysteine to the phenylalanine. The read is trimmed to its CDR3 DNA, 45 bases read in frame from base 1. Collaborating institutions collected whole blood in K2EDTA tubes following their own protocols. Collaborator samples were shipped for TCRbeta analysis as frozen whole blood, isolated PBMCs, or DNA extracted from either sample type. The receptor was derived from a human donor in a cohort sampled during active COVID-19. The rearrangement joined TRBV5-1 to TRBJ1-1; the D gene lacks a confident call. The material sequenced was peripheral blood. Read as DNA, the sequence is TGCGCCAGCAGCCCAAAAACATCAGAGGACACTGAAGCTTTCTTT. Its coded protein is CASSPKTSEDTEAFF.